This T cell receptor (beta chain) appears in the sequencing data of a study of cytomegalovirus exposure and HLA in healthy donors. This CDR3 is 15 amino acids long. CDR1 MNHNS and CDR2 SASEGT come from the germline V gene. Trimming shortened V by 1 base and J by 4 bases, and 11 bases separated the two germline ends. Measured with immunoSEQ multiplex PCR; TCRdb has only the in-frame clones, and not every one. Of some 130,000 clones listed, around four fifths were seen once; the top ten hold just under 30%. Material for sequencing was PBMCs. The chain recombines TRBV6-1 with TRBJ2-1; D may be TRBD1 (5 bases). This sequence originates from a man under 40 in good health and CMV-seropositive. In nucleotides, the CDR3 is TGTGCCAGCAGTGAAGGGGTTAGGGGTTACAATGAGCAGTTCTTC. Residues: CASSEGVRGYNEQFF.